This T cell receptor beta chain was found in a study of long-term antiretroviral therapy in people with HIV. With survey level as its setting, the immunoSEQ assay was v3.0. Assay used: immunoSEQ multiplex PCR; TCRdb lists only in-frame clones, some missing. This table has fewer than 35,000 clones, 60% to 85% appearing once. The V and J ends lost 3 bases and 0 bases respectively, with 16 bases between them. The length of the CDR3 is 16 residues. Germline V CDR1 and CDR2: SGHRS, YFSETQ. The input for sequencing was unsorted PBMCs, taken 2 years after starting antiretroviral therapy. This chain connects TRBV5-1 to TRBJ2-7, with D tentatively TRBD1 or TRBD2 (5 bases each). The TCR sequence derives from a woman aged 50 to 60 with HIV. CDR3 protein: CASSSFPGRSSYEQYF. Written as DNA, the CDR3 is TGCGCCAGCAGCTCCTTCCCGGGACGTAGCTCCTACGAGCAGTACTTC.